The rows below give T cell receptor beta chains drawn from one sample of a study of T cells in Graves' hyperthyroidism and ophthalmopathy. From the multiplex PCR reads, TCRdb called clonotypes with MiXCR, one entry per CDR3 protein. The sample carries 550,000 to 600,000 distinct CDR3 sequences, approximately 15% recorded once. The sequenced sample consisted of blood. These TCRs come from a woman under 30 with Graves' ophthalmopathy. The CDR3 runs from the conserved cysteine through the conserved F or W. A D gene is named only where the DNA matches it firmly. Size is stated for part of the rows, as once, few or many counts, or as a class when the clone is expanded.

cdr3_nt cdr3_aa cdr3_length j_call clone_size d_call v_call
TGCAGTGCTAGAGATGACTACTCCTACAATGAGCAGTTCTTC CSARDDYSYNEQFF 14 TRBJ2-1 many - TRBV20-1
TGTGCCACCAGTGATTTGGGGTCTAGCGGGAGCACCTACGAGCAGTACTTC CATSDLGSSGSTYEQYF 17 TRBJ2-7 few TRBD2 TRBV24-1
TGTGCCAGCATCCCTTCTAATAGGAGGAACACTGAAGCTTTCTTT CASIPSNRRNTEAFF 15 TRBJ1-1 few - TRBV7-9
TGTGCCAGCAGCTCAGCCGTAAAGACAGGGTCCCACGAGCAGTACTTC CASSSAVKTGSHEQYF 16 TRBJ2-7 many TRBD1 TRBV7-9
TGTGCCAGCAGCGTAGCGGGAGGCCAGGAAGAGCAGTACTTC CASSVAGGQEEQYF 14 TRBJ2-7 many TRBD2 TRBV9
TGCAGTGCTAGGGAAGACGGAGTCTATGGCTACACCTTC CSAREDGVYGYTF 13 TRBJ1-2 many - TRBV20-1
TGTGCCAGCAGTTACTCAAGCAGGCGTGAGCAGTTCTTC CASSYSSRREQFF 13 TRBJ2-1 many - TRBV6-2/TRBV6-3
TGTGCCAGCAGCCCTTCCTACGCGGCAACTAATGAAAAACTGTTTTTT CASSPSYAATNEKLFF 16 TRBJ1-4 few - TRBV7-9
TGTGCCAGCAGCGCCGGGACAGGGACCTACGAGCAGTACTTC CASSAGTGTYEQYF 14 TRBJ2-7 many TRBD1 TRBV11-3
TGTGCCAGCACCACCCGGGGTAGCGGGCGATACCCTACCTACGAGCAGTACTTC CASTTRGSGRYPTYEQYF 18 TRBJ2-7 many TRBD2 TRBV6-1
TGCAGCGTTCAGGGGTTGTTGATGAACACTGAAGCTTTCTTT CSVQGLLMNTEAFF 14 TRBJ1-1 few - TRBV29-1
TGTGCCAGCAGTCCGGACAGGATGAACACTGAAGCTTTCTTT CASSPDRMNTEAFF 14 TRBJ1-1 many TRBD1 TRBV7-9
TGTGCCAGTAGTACCCGACAGGGGTGGGAGACCCAGTACTTC CASSTRQGWETQYF 14 TRBJ2-5 many TRBD1 TRBV19
TGTGCTAGTGGTTTAATGGGAGGGGGCATGGACACTGAAGCTTTCTTT CASGLMGGGMDTEAFF 16 TRBJ1-1 few TRBD1 TRBV12-5
TGTGCCAGCAGCTTAACAGGGGGGCCAGGCTACACCTTC CASSLTGGPGYTF 13 TRBJ1-2 many TRBD1 TRBV7-2
TGTGCCAGCTCACCACGGGGGGATGAGGAAAAACTGTTTTTT CASSPRGDEEKLFF 14 TRBJ1-4 few - TRBV18
TGCAGTGCTCCACTTAGCTTGGGTACCTACGAGCAGTACTTC CSAPLSLGTYEQYF 14 TRBJ2-7 - - TRBV20-1
TGTGCCAGCAGCCCAGGGGAAGCTGGGGCCAACGTCCTGACTTTC CASSPGEAGANVLTF 15 TRBJ2-6 many - TRBV7-2
TGTGCCAGCAGCTTAGATCAGGGGCCGGGTGGCTACACCTTC CASSLDQGPGGYTF 14 TRBJ1-2 - - TRBV7-3
TGTGCCAGCAGCTTAGGCGGGGCAGTGAACACTGAAGCTTTCTTT CASSLGGAVNTEAFF 15 TRBJ1-1 - - TRBV13
TGTGCCAGCAGCCACTGGACCGCACCGGGAGAGCAGTACTTC CASSHWTAPGEQYF 14 TRBJ2-7 many - TRBV7-2
TGTGCCAGCAGGGCGGGGCCCCGGGGGGGGTCCTACGAGCAGTACTTC CASRAGPRGGSYEQYF 16 TRBJ2-7 many TRBD2 TRBV28
TGTGCCAGCAGGAGTTCAGGGGCCCTCAAAAACATTCAGTACTTC CASRSSGALKNIQYF 15 TRBJ2-4 many - TRBV2
TGTGCCAGCAGCTTAGGTCACAGGGTTGATCAGCCCCAGCATTTT CASSLGHRVDQPQHF 15 TRBJ1-5 many - TRBV7-8
TGTGCCAGCAGCCGCGATGGCGGGACGAAGGACAGCTTTAATGAAAAACTGTTTTTT CASSRDGGTKDSFNEKLFF 19 TRBJ1-4 - - TRBV7-3
TGTGCCAGTAGTCCCCTTGGGACCGCCCAGCATTTT CASSPLGTAQHF 12 TRBJ1-5 - - TRBV19
TGTGCCAGCAGCCCGTCTCCGGACAGGGTCGACGAGCAGTACTTC CASSPSPDRVDEQYF 15 TRBJ2-7 many TRBD1 TRBV3-1
TGTGCCAGCAGCTACGCCGGTGTGGGGGCCCAAACTTACGAGCAGTACTTC CASSYAGVGAQTYEQYF 17 TRBJ2-7 many - TRBV11-3
TGTGCCAGCAGGACTAGCGGGAGAGGGAGTGAGCAGTTCTTC CASRTSGRGSEQFF 14 TRBJ2-1 many TRBD2 TRBV28
TGTGCCAGTAGTATAATCTCGGGGAAGTCGGGCAATGAGCAGTTCTTC CASSIISGKSGNEQFF 16 TRBJ2-1 - - TRBV19
TGTGCCAGCGGAGGTATGAGGGGTTCAACTAATGAAAAACTGTTTTTT CASGGMRGSTNEKLFF 16 TRBJ1-4 - - TRBV28
TGCAGTGCACCACAAAGGAGGCCCAGCACAGATACGCAGTATTTT CSAPQRRPSTDTQYF 15 TRBJ2-3 many - TRBV20-1
TGCAGTGCTGGGGACCTGGACAGGGGGTCCTACGAGCAGTACTTC CSAGDLDRGSYEQYF 15 TRBJ2-7 - TRBD1 TRBV20-1
TGTGCCAGCTCACCCCTGTGGACAGGGCTTGACACTGAAGCTTTCTTT CASSPLWTGLDTEAFF 16 TRBJ1-1 many TRBD1 TRBV18
TGTGCCAGCAGCTCCAGCTTCGAGCAGTACTTC CASSSSFEQYF 11 TRBJ2-7 many - TRBV11-3
TGTGCCACCACCGAAGGGCAGGGGCCAGATACGCAGTATTTT CATTEGQGPDTQYF 14 TRBJ2-3 few - TRBV24-1
TGCAGTGCTAGAGACAGGGGGCCGGGTGAAAAACTGTTTTTT CSARDRGPGEKLFF 14 TRBJ1-4 - TRBD1 TRBV20-1
TGTGCCAGCAGCCTGACAGGGGGTACGGGCTACACCTTC CASSLTGGTGYTF 13 TRBJ1-2 many TRBD1 TRBV12-3/TRBV12-4
TGTGCCAGCAGCGGCCTCTTAAACAATGAGCAGTTCTTC CASSGLLNNEQFF 13 TRBJ2-1 - - TRBV9
TGTGCCATCAGTTTCGTGATGGCGGGAGAATCGAACACCGGGGAGCTGTTTTTT CAISFVMAGESNTGELFF 18 TRBJ2-2 many TRBD2 TRBV10-3
TGTGCCTGGCGTAGCGGGGGCAGCTCCTACGAGCAGTACTTC CAWRSGGSSYEQYF 14 TRBJ2-7 many TRBD2 TRBV30
TGCGCCAGCAGCTTGGTTCTCACGACCTATGGCTACACCTTC CASSLVLTTYGYTF 14 TRBJ1-2 - - TRBV5-1